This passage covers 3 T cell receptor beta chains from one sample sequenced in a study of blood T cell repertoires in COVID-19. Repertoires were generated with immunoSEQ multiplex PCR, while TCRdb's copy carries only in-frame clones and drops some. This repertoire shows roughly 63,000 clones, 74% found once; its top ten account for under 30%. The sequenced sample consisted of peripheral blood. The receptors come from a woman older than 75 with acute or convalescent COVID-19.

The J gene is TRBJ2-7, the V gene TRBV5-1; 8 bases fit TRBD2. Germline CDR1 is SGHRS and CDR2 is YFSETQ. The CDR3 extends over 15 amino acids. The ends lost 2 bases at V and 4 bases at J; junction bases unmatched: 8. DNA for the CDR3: TGCGCCAGCAGCTTCGATTCTAGCGGGTGGTACGAGCAGTACTTC. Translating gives CASSFDSSGWYEQYF.

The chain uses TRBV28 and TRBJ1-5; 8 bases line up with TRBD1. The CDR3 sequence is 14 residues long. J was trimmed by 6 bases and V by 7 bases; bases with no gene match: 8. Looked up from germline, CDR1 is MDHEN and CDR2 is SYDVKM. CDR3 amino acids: CASTLTGASQPQHF. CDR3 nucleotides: TGTGCCAGCACATTGACAGGGGCGAGTCAGCCCCAGCATTTT. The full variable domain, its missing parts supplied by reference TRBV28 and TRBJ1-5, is DVKVTQSSRYLVKRTGEKVFLECVQDMDHENMFWYRQDPGLGLRLIYFSYDVKMKEKGDIPEGYSVSREKKERFSLILESASTNQTSMYLCASTLTGASQPQHFGDGTRLSIL.

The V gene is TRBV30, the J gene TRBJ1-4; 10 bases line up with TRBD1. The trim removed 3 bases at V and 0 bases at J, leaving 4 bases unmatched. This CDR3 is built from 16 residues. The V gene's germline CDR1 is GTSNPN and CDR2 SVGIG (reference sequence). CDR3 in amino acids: CAWRNGQGATNEKLFF. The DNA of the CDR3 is TGTGCCTGGAGAAACGGACAGGGGGCAACTAATGAAAAACTGTTTTTT.